This record concerns one T cell receptor (beta chain) sequence. In the original workflow: Estimation of nucleated cell counts relied on the amplification of reference gene primers. Profiled with immunoSEQ multiplex PCR; TCRdb holds only in-frame clones, not every one. That table supplies the V and J calls and clone size; D and trimming were determined from the DNA. Of fewer than 200,000 clones in the sample, about 83% are singletons; the top ten hold about 3.3%. The V gene's germline CDR1 is MGHDK and CDR2 SYGVNS. The CDR3 consists of 16 residues. V lost 4 bases to trimming and J lost 2 bases; unmatched junction nucleotides: 7. The sample originates from a study of blood T cell repertoires in COVID-19. Study at large: PBMCs, B-cell-depleted T cells, or T cells provided the cDNA or gDNA that made up the material.

Sequencing was carried out using PBMCs or T cells enriched from blood (not recorded which). The source is a woman younger than 45 who had been exposed to COVID-19. The chain has TRBV25-1 and TRBJ1-3; TRBD1 agrees at 8 bases. The CDR3 DNA follows: TGTGCCAGCAGTGTCCCCAGGGGGCTCGCTGGAAACACCATATATTTT. Translating it yields CASSVPRGLAGNTIYF.